The 21 T cell receptor beta chains below all came from one sample that was sequenced in a study of T cells in localized non-small cell lung cancer (dated by TCRdb to the early 2020s). The library came from the immunoSEQ multiplex PCR assay. TCRdb obtained this table from immuneACCESS and retained in-frame rearrangements with V and J assigned. These tables miss some clones; where compared with another copy, unresolved V genes account for less than half of the shortfall, and the remainder is unexplained. The sample table shows around 24,000 clones, and 65% to 85% are seen once. 4% to 5.5% of the sample comes from the top ten. The sequencing used PBMCs, collected before any cancer treatment. The source of these receptors is a man aged 35-69 years with stage II lung adenocarcinoma.

The rearrangement links TRBV9 to TRBJ2-1; 10 bases map to TRBD2. J gave up 4 bases and V 4 bases, and 5 bases lay outside the gene matches. Germline lookup yields CDR1 SGDLS and CDR2 YYNGEE. The CDR3 covers 15 residues. CDR3 nucleotide sequence: TGTGCCAGCAGCCTTACTAGCGGGGTTTACAATGAGCAGTTCTTC. This gives the protein CASSLTSGVYNEQFF.

The chain links TRBV27 to TRBJ2-7; 7 nucleotides line up with TRBD1. V trimming: 7 bases; J trimming: 3 bases; junction bases outside the gene matches: 12. Germline V gene lookup returns CDR1 MNHEY and CDR2 SMNVEV (reference sequence). The CDR3 contains 15 residues. The CDR3 sequence: CASKITRDSDYEQYF. The CDR3 DNA reads TGTGCCAGCAAAATCACCCGGGACAGCGACTACGAGCAGTACTTC.

The chain has TRBV9 and TRBJ1-2, with unresolved D. V was clipped by 2 bases and J by 8 bases, with 16 bases between them. The CDR3 has 14 amino acids. The V gene's germline CDR1 is SGDLS and CDR2 YYNGEE. CDR3 amino acids: CASSVEGSFRGYTF. The CDR3 DNA sequence: TGTGCCAGCAGCGTTGAGGGTTCTTTTCGGGGCTACACCTTC. The variable domain in full, with the rest retrieved from reference TRBV9 and TRBJ1-2, is DSGVTQTPKHLITATGQRVTLRCSPRSGDLSVYWYQQSLDQGLQFLIQYYNGEERAKGNILERFSAQQFPDLHSELNLSSLELGDSALYFCASSVEGSFRGYTFGSGTRLTVV.

V and J are TRBV7-9 and TRBJ1-2, with D maybe TRBD1 (6 bases). Trimming left V 4 bases short and J 8 bases short, with 17 bases between. Germline-derived CDR1 and CDR2 are SEHNR and FQNEAQ (reference sequence). CDR3 size: 14 residues. CDR3 sequence: CASSSNRVNVGYTF. The CDR3 coding sequence is TGTGCCAGCAGCTCCAACAGGGTCAACGTCGGCTACACCTTC.

The chain uses TRBV4-1 and TRBJ1-5; 11 nucleotides align to TRBD1. Germline values: CDR1 MGHRA, CDR2 YSYEKL. The CDR3 extends over 17 amino acids. CDR3 loop: CVSRPGQGVGSNQPQHF. The DNA for the CDR3 is TGCGTCAGTCGACCGGGACAGGGGGTGGGGAGCAATCAGCCCCAGCATTTT.

This clone came up once. V is TRBV5-1 and J is TRBJ2-2, with D perhaps TRBD1 (5 bases). The CDR3 extends over 14 amino acids. Germline V gene data show CDR1 as SGHRS and CDR2 as YFSETQ. V dropped 2 bases and J dropped 1 base, with 6 bases sitting between them. Here the CDR3 DNA reads TGCGCCAGCAGCTTAACAGGGAACACCGGGGAGCTGTTTTTT. Protein sequence: CASSLTGNTGELFF.

The chain recombines TRBV6-1 with TRBJ2-1; 7 bases line up with TRBD1. The CDR3 has 19 residues. Trimming took 2 bases from V and 0 from J; bases not matched to a gene: 13. Germline CDR1 reads MNHNS; CDR2 reads SASEGT. The CDR3 is CASSERGQALSRSYNEQFF. CDR3 nucleotides: TGTGCCAGCAGTGAACGTGGACAGGCCCTTTCCCGCTCCTACAATGAGCAGTTCTTC.

This clone has just a few counts. This chain links TRBV18 with TRBJ2-3; D not certain. The CDR3 totals 14 residues. Between the trimmed V and J ends, which lost 3 bases and 2 bases, there was a span of 9 bases. Germline V gene lookup returns CDR1 KGHSH and CDR2 LQKENI. The CDR3 spells CASSPPVFTDTQYF. CDR3 in DNA: TGTGCCAGCTCACCCCCGGTTTTCACAGATACGCAGTATTTT.

CDR3 nucleotide sequence: TGTGCCAGCAGTGAAAGGGAGACCCAGTACTTC. Translated, it gives CASSERETQYF. The V call is TRBV2, the J call TRBJ2-5; no reliable D call. Trimming removed 2 bases from V and 5 bases from J, with 3 bases in between. The germline CDR1 and CDR2 sequences are SNHLY and FYNNEI. CDR3 size: 11 residues.

The chain is built from TRBV12-2 and TRBJ1-2; no check of the table's D call, TRBD1, against the DNA was made. TRBV12-2 is reported as a pseudogene. This CDR3 has 13 residues. CDR3 nucleotide sequence: TGTGCAAGTCGCCCCCACAGGGACTATGGCTACACCTTC. Translating it yields CASRPHRDYGYTF.

This chain uses TRBV6-5 with TRBJ2-5, with D unresolved. The V end was cut by 0 bases, the J end by 1 base, with 6 bases between. Germline CDR1 and CDR2: MNHEY and SVGAGI. The CDR3 runs to 14 residues. In nucleotides, the CDR3 is TGTGCCAGCAGTTACTCGCCCGGCCAAGAGACCCAGTACTTC. Translation: CASSYSPGQETQYF.

V usage is TRBV19 and J usage is TRBJ1-5, with D possibly matching TRBD1 (5 bases). Looked up from germline, CDR1 is LNHDA and CDR2 is SQIVND (reference sequence). Trimming cost V 7 bases and J 2 bases, with 21 bases left between them. There are 17 residues in the CDR3. CDR3: CASIGREGMQGNQPQHF. The DNA for the CDR3 is TGTGCCAGTATCGGCAGGGAAGGGATGCAAGGCAATCAGCCCCAGCATTTT.

This clone occurred a few times. The chain employs TRBV5-6 and TRBJ1-3; D is unclear. The V end lost 0 bases, the J end lost 0 bases, and 4 bases lay between the germline ends. The germline gives CDR1 SGHDT, CDR2 YYEEEE. The CDR3 has 14 residues. The CDR3: CASSLGNSGNTIYF. CDR3 in DNA: TGTGCCAGCAGCTTGGGGAACTCTGGAAACACCATATATTTT. The entire variable domain, with the rest obtained from reference TRBV5-6 and TRBJ1-3, is as follows: DAGVTQSPTHLIKTRGQQVTLRCSPKSGHDTVSWYQQALGQGPQFIFQYYEEEERQRGNFPDRFSGHQFPNYSSELNVNALLLGDSALYLCASSLGNSGNTIYFGEGSWLTVV.

The V call is TRBV5-6, the J call TRBJ2-7, with TRBD2 as a possible D gene (7 bases). The CDR3 consists of 14 residues. Germline V gene sequence: CDR1 SGHDT, CDR2 YYEEEE. With 2 bases removed from V and 4 bases from J, the gap between germline ends came to 13 bases. The CDR3 bases are TGTGCCAGCAGCTTTGGAGGGGGGGGGTACGAGCAGTACTTC. It encodes CASSFGGGGYEQYF.

The chain has TRBV19 and TRBJ2-7, with TRBD1 as a possible D gene (5 bases). In germline, CDR1 is LNHDA, CDR2 SQIVND (reference sequence). CDR3 length: 13 amino acids. V was pared by 7 bases and J by 0 bases, with 10 bases between. This CDR3 is CASTDRSSYEQYF. CDR3 nucleotide sequence: TGTGCCAGTACTGACAGAAGCTCCTACGAGCAGTACTTC.

V and J are TRBV7-9 and TRBJ2-3, with 9 bases aligning to TRBD2. CDR1 and CDR2 (germline): SEHNR, FQNEAQ (reference sequence). V lost 5 bases and J lost 4; bases outside the gene matches: 10. This CDR3 has 16 residues. The CDR3 protein is CASSALRAGGADTQYF. In DNA form, the CDR3 reads TGTGCCAGCAGCGCCCTGAGAGCGGGGGGCGCAGATACGCAGTATTTT. Full variable domain (missing parts from reference TRBV7-9 and TRBJ2-3): DTGVSQNPRHKITKRGQNVTFRCDPISEHNRLYWYRQTLGQGPEFLTYFQNEAQLEKSRLLSDRFSAERPKGSFSTLEIQRTEQGDSAMYLCASSALRAGGADTQYFGPGTRLTVL.

The chain employs TRBV2 and TRBJ2-5; 7 positions agree with TRBD2. Gene TRBJ2-7 matches the end of the DNA better, so the J call may be wrong. This CDR3 comprises 12 residues. Germline values: CDR1 SNHLY, CDR2 FYNNEI. The CDR3 nucleotides are TGTGCCAGCACCGCGGGGGCCTACGAGCAGTACTTC. It encodes CASTAGAYEQYF.

The V gene is TRBV19, the J gene TRBJ2-3; possibly TRBD1 for D (5 bases). Germline V gene sequence: CDR1 LNHDA, CDR2 SQIVND (reference sequence). This CDR3 has 14 amino acids. V lost 0 bases to trimming and J lost 5 bases, with 9 bases between them. CDR3 sequence reads: CASSIEGVGDTQYF. The CDR3 coding sequence is TGTGCCAGTAGTATAGAAGGGGTGGGAGATACGCAGTATTTT. The variable domain in full, with the rest retrieved from reference TRBV19 and TRBJ2-3, is DGGITQSPKYLFRKEGQNVTLSCEQNLNHDAMYWYRQDPGQGLRLIYYSQIVNDFQKGDIAEGYSVSREKKESFPLTVTSAQKNPTAFYLCASSIEGVGDTQYFGPGTRLTVL.

The chain couples TRBV6-1 to TRBJ2-1; TRBD1 is a possible D gene (6 bases). The CDR3 has 11 residues. Trimming took 8 bases from V and 7 from J, leaving 9 bases between them. Germline V gene lookup returns CDR1 MNHNS and CDR2 SASEGT. DNA of the CDR3: TGTGCCAGCGGACAGACTAATGAGCAGTTCTTC. Translating gives CASGQTNEQFF.

In the case of this clone: A single base separates this from a much larger clone, so it may be a read error. This chain connects TRBV4-3 to TRBJ1-1; maybe TRBD1 (5 bases). The V gene's germline CDR1 is LGHNA and CDR2 YSLEER. Deletions cut 0 bases from V and 3 bases from J, with 11 bases between. This CDR3 comprises 15 residues. This CDR3 reads CASSQDGGEDTEAFF. CDR3 DNA: TGCGCCAGCAGCCAAGATGGGGGGGAGGACACTGAAGCTTTCTTT.

CDR3 sequence reads: CSARKGGAGELFF. The CDR3 DNA reads as TGCAGCGCCCGAAAGGGGGGGGCCGGGGAGCTGTTTTTT. The rearrangement uses TRBV29-1 and TRBJ2-2; a possible D gene is TRBD2 (7 bases). Germline assignment: CDR1 SQVTM and CDR2 ANQGSEA. The CDR3 has 13 amino acids. Trimming cost V 7 bases and J 6 bases, with 15 bases left between them.